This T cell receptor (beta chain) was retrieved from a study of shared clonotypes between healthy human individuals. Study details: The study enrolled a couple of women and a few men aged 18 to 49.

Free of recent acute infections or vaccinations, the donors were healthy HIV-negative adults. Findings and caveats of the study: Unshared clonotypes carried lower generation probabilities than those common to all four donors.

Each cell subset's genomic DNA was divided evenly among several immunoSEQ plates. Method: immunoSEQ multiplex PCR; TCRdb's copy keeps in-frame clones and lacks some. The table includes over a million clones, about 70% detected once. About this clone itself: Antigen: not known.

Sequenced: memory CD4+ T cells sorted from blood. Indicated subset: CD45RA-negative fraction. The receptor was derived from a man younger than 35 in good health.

The CDR3 loop reads CASSSQRDRSYEQYF. The CDR3 nucleotides read TGTGCCAGCAGCTCCCAAAGGGACAGGTCCTACGAGCAGTACTTC. J is TRBJ2-7 and V is TRBV7-2; 8 nucleotides line up with TRBD1. Germline trimming cut 4 bases from V and 1 base from J; bases unmatched to any gene: 6. This CDR3 spans 15 amino acids. Germline CDR1 SGHTA, CDR2 FQGNSA. Complete variable domain (other parts from reference TRBV7-2 and TRBJ2-7): GAGVSQSPSNKVTEKGKDVELRCDPISGHTALYWYRQSLGQGLEFLIYFQGNSAPDKSGLPSDRFSAERTGGSVSTLTIQRTQQEDSAVYLCASSSQRDRSYEQYFGPGTRLTVT.